The source of this T cell receptor beta chain is a study of OX40 agonist ivuxolimab in advanced cancers. Study information: There were three patients with partial responses, one having hepatocellular carcinoma and two cutaneous melanoma. Study results and caveats: Partial responders receiving 0.1-3.0 mg/kg showed among the lowest clonal expansion. CD8+ T cells were the subset that, on average, had more expanded clones than CD4+.

The CDR3 spans 16 residues. CDR1 is SGHTA, CDR2 FQGNSA, per germline. Libraries were prepared by immunoSEQ multiplex PCR; TCRdb keeps only in-frame clonotypes and omits some of them. The sample lists under 35,000 clones; roughly 90% were seen once. In the case of this clone: The target antigen is unknown. A junction end diverges from the germline sequence, so it may reflect a read error.

The cohort excluded patients with autoimmune disease history or systemic immunosuppression. The genes are TRBV7-2 and TRBJ2-3; 9 positions agree with TRBD2. The sequencing used CD4+ or CD8+ T cells sorted from blood, collected in a trial of the OX40 agonist ivuxolimab. The TCR sequence derives from an adult with an advanced solid tumor such as melanoma, head and neck, liver or kidney cancer. The CDR3 sequence is CASSIAGVWRTDTQYF. CDR3 sequence (DNA): TGTGCCAGCAGCATAGCGGGAGTTTGGCGCACAGATACGCAGTATTTT.